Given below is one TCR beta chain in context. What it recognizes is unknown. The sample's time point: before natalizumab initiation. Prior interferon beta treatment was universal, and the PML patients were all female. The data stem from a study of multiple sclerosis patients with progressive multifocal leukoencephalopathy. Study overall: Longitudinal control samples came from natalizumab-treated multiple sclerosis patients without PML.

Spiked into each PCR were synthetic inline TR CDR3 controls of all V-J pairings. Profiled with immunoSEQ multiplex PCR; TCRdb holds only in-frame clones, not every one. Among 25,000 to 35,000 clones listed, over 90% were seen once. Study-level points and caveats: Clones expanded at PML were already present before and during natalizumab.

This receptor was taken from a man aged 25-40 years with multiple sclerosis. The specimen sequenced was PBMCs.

The CDR3 region is CASSPTLGTSSTDTQYF. The CDR3 nucleotides are TGTGCCAGCTCCCCCACTCTGGGGACATCTAGCACAGATACGCAGTATTTT. The chain joins TRBV18 to TRBJ2-3; maybe TRBD1 (6 bases). The CDR3 runs 17 residues. V was pared by 6 bases and J by 0 bases, with 19 bases between. Germline lookup yields CDR1 KGHSH and CDR2 LQKENI.